This is a list of T cell receptor beta chains from one sample in a study of cytomegalovirus exposure and HLA in healthy donors. The repertoire was sequenced with immunoSEQ multiplex PCR; TCRdb's copy has only in-frame clones and lacks some. The sample lists some 70,000 clones, around three quarters occurring once. Sequences were obtained from PBMCs. These receptor sequences come from a man aged 50-60 years in good health and CMV-seronegative. CDR3s include the opening cysteine and the closing phenylalanine or tryptophan. A D gene is named only where the DNA matches it firmly. Some rows have no size entry. The others give once, few or many, or a class for an expanded clone.

j_call | d_call | clone_size | v_call | cdr3_nt | cdr3_aa
TRBJ1-1 | - | once | TRBV7-9 | TGTGCCAGCAGCTTAGCCATTAACACTGAAGCTTTCTTT | CASSLAINTEAFF
TRBJ2-5 | - | once | TRBV5-5 | TGTGCCAGCACCTTCTGGGGGGCGAGGGGGCAGCAAGAGACCCAGTACTTC | CASTFWGARGQQETQYF
TRBJ2-2 | TRBD1 | - | TRBV5-1 | TGCGCCAGCAGCCCCGGGACAGGGAACACCGGGGAGCTGTTTTTT | CASSPGTGNTGELFF
TRBJ2-7 | - | - | TRBV4-3 | TGCGCCAGCAGCCAAGTGACAGGAGCTTACGAGCAGTACTTC | CASSQVTGAYEQYF
TRBJ2-1 | - | few | TRBV11-2 | TGTGCCAGCAGTTCACTTGCATTCTACAATGAGCAGTTCTTC | CASSSLAFYNEQFF
TRBJ1-2 | - | once | TRBV4-1 | TGCGCCAGCAGCCAAGATCAGGCCAGAAACTATGGCTACACCTTC | CASSQDQARNYGYTF
TRBJ1-1 | - | - | TRBV2 | TGTGCCAGCAGTGTAGGGAGCACTGAAGCTTTCTTT | CASSVGSTEAFF
TRBJ2-7 | - | - | TRBV2 | TGTGCCAGTAACCTCCGGGAGTACGAGCAGTACTTC | CASNLREYEQYF
TRBJ2-7 | - | - | TRBV6-6 | TGTGCCAGCAGTTATAACAGAAGGAACGAGCAGTACTTC | CASSYNRRNEQYF
TRBJ2-7 | - | - | TRBV5-1 | TGCGCCAGCAGCTTGGTGGTTAGTCCGTACGAGCAGTACTTC | CASSLVVSPYEQYF
TRBJ2-5 | - | - | TRBV10-3 | TGTGCCATCAGTGACTCCGGTAAAGAGACCCAGTACTTC | CAISDSGKETQYF
TRBJ1-4 | TRBD1 | - | TRBV30 | TGTGCCTGGAGTGGCGTTACAGGGGGTGGAGAAAAACTGTTTTTT | CAWSGVTGGGEKLFF
TRBJ2-5 | TRBD2 | - | TRBV5-1 | TGCGCCAGCAGCACGACTAGCGGGAGTCAAGAGACCCAGTACTTC | CASSTTSGSQETQYF
TRBJ1-5 | - | - | TRBV4-2 | TGTGCCAGCAGCCCGGCGCCGGGACAGCCCCAGCATTTT | CASSPAPGQPQHF
TRBJ2-7 | TRBD1 | - | TRBV28 | TGTGCCAGCAGACTGGGGGACAGGGGACGTGGGGAGCAGTACTTC | CASRLGDRGRGEQYF
TRBJ2-1 | TRBD2 | few | TRBV7-9 | TGTGCCAGCAGCTTCGGACTAGCGGGAAGCTCCTACAATGAGCAGTTCTTC | CASSFGLAGSSYNEQFF
TRBJ1-5 | - | once | TRBV9 | TGTGCCAGCAGCGTAGTTCCCAACAATCAGCCCCAGCATTTT | CASSVVPNNQPQHF
TRBJ2-5 | TRBD2 | - | TRBV5-8 | TGTGCCAGCAGCTTAAATATAGCGGGAGCGGGAGGAGAGACCCAGTACTTC | CASSLNIAGAGGETQYF
TRBJ1-1 | TRBD1 | - | TRBV25-1 | TGTGCCAGCAGTGAATGGCAGGGGGTGATCACTGAAGCTTTCTTT | CASSEWQGVITEAFF
TRBJ1-2 | - | - | TRBV19 | TGTGCCAGTAACACGGGCGGGAGGCTTGGCTACACCTTC | CASNTGGRLGYTF
TRBJ1-2 | TRBD1 | - | TRBV15 | TGTGCCACCAGCTGGGACAGGATCTATGGCTACACCTTC | CATSWDRIYGYTF
TRBJ2-3 | TRBD2 | - | TRBV5-1 | TGCGCCAGCAGCAGGGGAAGGACTAGCGGGGAGCTTGGAGATACGCAGTATTTT | CASSRGRTSGELGDTQYF
TRBJ1-1 | - | - | TRBV27 | TGTGCCAGCAGCCGTCACAGGGAGACTGAAGCTTTCTTT | CASSRHRETEAFF
TRBJ2-7 | - | - | TRBV9 | TGTGCCAGCAGCCTAGGGGCTGACGAGCAGTACTTC | CASSLGADEQYF
TRBJ2-1 | - | once | TRBV27 | TGTGCCAGCAGTTTTTCAGCGGGCTCCTACAATGAGCAGTTCTTC | CASSFSAGSYNEQFF
TRBJ2-7 | TRBD1 | - | TRBV9 | TGTGCCAGCAGCCCCCGGGACAGGGGCTACGAGCAGTACTTC | CASSPRDRGYEQYF
TRBJ2-2 | - | - | TRBV27 | TGTGCCAGCAGAAAACAAGGCAGGATTTGGGGGGAGCTGTTTTTT | CASRKQGRIWGELFF
TRBJ1-1 | - | - | TRBV5-1 | TGCGCCAGCATGGAACAGGGCAGGAGTATGAACACTGAAGCTTTCTTT | CASMEQGRSMNTEAFF
TRBJ1-1 | - | - | TRBV5-8 | TGTGCCAGCAGCTTGGGTAGACAGGCAGTAGCTTTCTTT | CASSLGRQAVAFF
TRBJ2-7 | TRBD1 | - | TRBV5-1 | TGCGCCAGCAGCAGAGACAGGGGGTCGTCCTACGAGCAGTACTTC | CASSRDRGSSYEQYF
TRBJ2-3 | - | - | TRBV7-6 | TGTGCCAGCAGCTTAATGTTTGGATTACAGGACGGTCCCTTAACAGATACGCAGTATTTT | CASSLMFGLQDGPLTDTQYF
TRBJ1-1 | - | - | TRBV29-1 | TGCAGCGTTGGGGCGGAGGGGTGGTACACTGAAGCTTTCTTT | CSVGAEGWYTEAFF
TRBJ2-2 | - | - | TRBV6-5 | TGTGCCAGCAAACTTGATCCGGCGAACACCGGGGAGCTGTTTTTT | CASKLDPANTGELFF
TRBJ2-1 | - | - | TRBV14 | TGTGCCAGCAGCCTATCTGGGGGGTTAGCCTACAATGAGCAGTTCTTC | CASSLSGGLAYNEQFF
TRBJ2-7 | - | - | TRBV5-1 | TGCGCCAGCAGCTCAACAGGTCACGACACCTACGAGCAGTACTTC | CASSSTGHDTYEQYF
TRBJ1-6 | - | - | TRBV7-9 | TGTGCCAGCAGCATCGGACATACCCATAATAATTCACCCCTCCACTTT | CASSIGHTHNNSPLHF
TRBJ1-1 | - | - | TRBV6-5 | TGTGCCAGCAGTCAGGGGTACACTGAAGCTTTCTTT | CASSQGYTEAFF
TRBJ2-3 | TRBD1 | - | TRBV5-1 | TGCGCCAGCAGCCCGATCAGACAGGGTCATACGCAGTATTTT | CASSPIRQGHTQYF
TRBJ1-1 | TRBD1 | - | TRBV5-1 | TGCGCCAGCAGCCAACCCCCGGGACAGGGAGCTTTCTTT | CASSQPPGQGAFF
TRBJ2-1 | TRBD1 | few | TRBV7-6 | TGTGCCAGCAGCACCGACAGGGCTGAGCAGTTCTTC | CASSTDRAEQFF
TRBJ2-1 | - | few | TRBV7-9 | TGTGCCAGCAGCCCAGGGTTTGAGCAGTTCTTC | CASSPGFEQFF